A single sample is the source of the 23 T cell receptor beta chains below, sequenced in a study of blood T cell repertoires in COVID-19. Assay used: immunoSEQ multiplex PCR; TCRdb lists only in-frame clones, some missing. The profile shows some 370,000 clones, around 86% of them singletons. Sequenced input: PBMCs or T cells enriched from blood (not recorded which). The receptor source for this set is a woman between 50 and 59 years old who had recovered from COVID-19.

The chain recombines TRBV5-1 with TRBJ1-1; no reliable D call. The CDR3 is made up of 14 amino acids. The ends were cut back, 0 bases at V and 1 base at J, with 7 bases in the middle. CDR1 SGHRS and CDR2 YFSETQ come from the germline V gene. The CDR3 region is CASSLVQANTEAFF. CDR3 nucleotides: TGCGCCAGCAGCTTGGTGCAGGCGAACACTGAAGCTTTCTTT.

The J gene is TRBJ2-1, the V gene TRBV6-5, with 13 bases aligning to TRBD2. Unmatched junction bases numbered 9, after V lost 7 bases and J lost 9 bases. The CDR3 sequence is 15 residues long. The germline V gene encodes CDR1 MNHEY and CDR2 SVGAGI. Here the CDR3 reads CASTNTGLAGSEQFF. CDR3 DNA sequence: TGTGCCAGCACCAACACGGGACTAGCGGGAAGTGAGCAGTTCTTC.

The chain has TRBV19 and TRBJ2-1; 12 bases agree with TRBD2. The CDR3 extends over 14 amino acids. Looked up from germline, CDR1 is LNHDA and CDR2 is SQIVND (reference sequence). V gave up 3 bases and J gave up 9 bases; unmatched junction bases: 3. CDR3 nucleotide sequence: TGTGCCAGTAGTATGACTAGCGGGAGTTTTGAGCAGTTCTTC. It translates to CASSMTSGSFEQFF. Drawing the rest from reference TRBV19 and TRBJ2-1, the complete variable domain is DGGITQSPKYLFRKEGQNVTLSCEQNLNHDAMYWYRQDPGQGLRLIYYSQIVNDFQKGDIAEGYSVSREKKESFPLTVTSAQKNPTAFYLCASSMTSGSFEQFFGPGTRLTVL.

The chain uses TRBV5-1 and TRBJ2-3; the D is unclear. The CDR3 contains 13 residues. Trimming pared 4 bases from V and 0 bases from J, leaving 6 bases between. Germline CDR1 reads SGHRS; CDR2 reads YFSETQ. This chain's CDR3 is CASSKPSTDTQYF. The CDR3 DNA follows: TGCGCCAGCAGCAAGCCTAGCACAGATACGCAGTATTTT.

The rearrangement joins TRBV6-6 to TRBJ2-1; TRBD1 matches 7 bases. V shed 5 bases and J 6 bases; nucleotides not matched to a gene: 10. The CDR3 loop spans 15 amino acids. Germline lookup yields CDR1 MNHNY and CDR2 SVGAGI (reference sequence). CDR3 coding DNA: TGTGCCAGCAGTGACCAGTGGACAGGCGGCAATGAGCAGTTCTTC. It yields the protein CASSDQWTGGNEQFF.

This clone appeared a few times. The CDR3 DNA reads TGTGCCAGCAGCTTAGATCCCTACACTGAAGCTTTCTTT. Translated: CASSLDPYTEAFF. The chain couples TRBV7-2 to TRBJ1-1; unclear D gene. The V end was cut by 1 base, the J end by 3 bases, with 6 bases between. Germline V CDR1 and CDR2: SGHTA, FQGNSA. The CDR3 is 13 amino acids.

There are a few counts of this clone. The chain carries TRBV6-5 and TRBJ1-6; D uncertain. V shed 6 bases and J shed 9 bases, with 15 bases lying between them. The CDR3 runs to 14 residues. Germline V CDR1 and CDR2: MNHEY, SVGAGI. The DNA for the CDR3 is TGTGCCAGCAGAAGGCGCGGGGAAATTTCACCCCTCCACTTT. This sequence encodes CASRRRGEISPLHF.

As to this clone: A single base separates this from a much larger clone, so it may be a read error. The chain recombines TRBV7-9 with TRBJ2-7, with 8 bases matching TRBD2. The CDR3 contains 15 residues. The V segment lost 2 bases and the J segment 0 bases; nucleotides outside the gene matches: 3. Germline CDR1 and CDR2: SEHNR and FQNEAQ (reference sequence). In DNA, the CDR3 is TGTGCCAGCAGCTTACTAGCGGGCTCCTCCTACGAGCAGTACTTC. Translated: CASSLLAGSSYEQYF.

The CDR3 DNA reads TGTGCCAGCAGCGTAGCTAAAGCCGGGGAGCTGTTTTTT. This codes for CASSVAKAGELFF. The chain recombines TRBV9 with TRBJ2-2; D unclear. V was shortened by 0 bases and J by 6 bases, with 6 bases between the two germline ends. CDR3 length: 13 residues. Germline CDR1 is SGDLS and CDR2 is YYNGEE. Looking up the rest from reference TRBV9 and TRBJ2-2 gives the full variable domain: DSGVTQTPKHLITATGQRVTLRCSPRSGDLSVYWYQQSLDQGLQFLIQYYNGEERAKGNILERFSAQQFPDLHSELNLSSLELGDSALYFCASSVAKAGELFFGEGSRLTVL.

With respect to this clone: The sample holds other DNA sequences that translate to the same CDR3. The chain links TRBV6-5 to TRBJ1-3, with D possibly TRBD1 on 5 matching bases. The CDR3 has 16 amino acids. Deletions cut 0 bases from V and 0 bases from J, with 9 bases between. Germline V gene lookup returns CDR1 MNHEY and CDR2 SVGAGI. The CDR3 here is CASSYSKQGSGNTIYF. CDR3 DNA: TGTGCCAGCAGTTACTCCAAGCAGGGCTCTGGAAACACCATATATTTT.

The J gene is TRBJ2-7, the V gene TRBV5-8; TRBD1 matches 7 bases. Germline assignment: CDR1 SGHTS and CDR2 YDEGEE. V was clipped by 0 bases and J by 3 bases; unmatched bases: 6. The CDR3 has 15 amino acids. This chain's CDR3 is CASSLGQGIFYEQYF. The CDR3 DNA reads TGTGCCAGCAGCTTGGGACAGGGAATTTTCTACGAGCAGTACTTC.

J is TRBJ1-1 and V is TRBV7-9; a possible D gene is TRBD1 (6 bases). The CDR3 consists of 16 residues. Trimming pared 4 bases from V and 0 bases from J, leaving 15 bases between. The germline gives CDR1 SEHNR, CDR2 FQNEAQ (reference sequence). The CDR3 bases are TGTGCCAGCAGCTATAGAGCGGACAGCATGAACACTGAAGCTTTCTTT. Protein: CASSYRADSMNTEAFF.

This clone is a singleton in its sample. The chain recombines TRBV7-9 with TRBJ2-5, with 7 bases fitting TRBD1. There are 17 residues in the CDR3. CDR1 is SEHNR, CDR2 FQNEAQ, per germline (reference sequence). With V trimmed by 1 base and J by 1 base, 9 bases remained unmatched. The CDR3 coding sequence is TGTGCCAGCAGCTTAGGGGTGACAGGGATCCTCCAAGAGACCCAGTACTTC. Protein product: CASSLGVTGILQETQYF.

This clone was detected once. The V and J genes are TRBV14 and TRBJ2-7, with 14 bases that match TRBD2. The germline V gene encodes CDR1 SGHDN and CDR2 FVKESK. The CDR3 length is 16 residues. The trim removed 4 bases at V and 2 bases at J, leaving 4 bases unmatched. CDR3 protein: CASSRGLAGDTYEQYF. The DNA for the CDR3 is TGTGCCAGCAGCCGGGGACTAGCGGGAGATACCTACGAGCAGTACTTC.

V gene TRBV5-5 combines with J gene TRBJ2-3; weak D call: TRBD2 (5 bases). The V gene's germline CDR1 is SGHKS and CDR2 YYEKEE (reference sequence). V was pared by 5 bases and J by 4 bases, with 14 bases between. This CDR3 is built from 14 residues. CDR3 sequence: CASSPGSEADTQYF. The CDR3 DNA sequence: TGTGCCAGCAGTCCGGGGTCCGAGGCAGATACGCAGTATTTT.

This clone was seen a few times. This chain joins TRBV5-4 and TRBJ1-2; unclear D gene. V was cut by 4 bases and J by 8 bases, with 6 bases left in between. The CDR3 totals 10 residues. CDR1 is SGHNT, CDR2 YYREEE, per germline (reference sequence). DNA for the CDR3: TGTGCCAGCAGCGCGGAAGGCTACACCTTC. It translates to CASSAEGYTF.

This clone came up a few times. CDR3 region: CASSMGGGGFYGYTF. The CDR3 region has the DNA TGTGCCAGTAGTATGGGAGGGGGGGGCTTCTATGGCTACACCTTC. V and J are TRBV19 and TRBJ1-2, with D perhaps matching TRBD1 (6 bases). Trimming shortened V by 3 bases and J by 4 bases, and 15 bases separated the two germline ends. The CDR3 is made up of 15 amino acids. The germline V gene has CDR1 LNHDA and CDR2 SQIVND (reference sequence).

The chain is built from TRBV27 and TRBJ2-7; 8 nucleotides agree with TRBD2. J lost 9 bases, V lost 4 bases, and 14 bases had no gene match. Germline V gene sequence: CDR1 MNHEY, CDR2 SMNVEV (reference sequence). The CDR3 runs to 15 residues. Written as DNA, the CDR3 is TGTGCCAGCAGTTCCCAAATCCGCACTAGCGGCTTGCAGTACTTC. It specifies CASSSQIRTSGLQYF.

The V and J genes are TRBV21-1 and TRBJ2-7; no check of the table's D call, TRBD1, against the DNA was made. TRBV21-1 is recorded as a pseudogene. The CDR3 is 14 amino acids. The CDR3 DNA reads TGTGCCAGCAGTACAGGGAGAGATCTATACGAGCAGTACTTC. Amino acids: CASSTGRDLYEQYF.

The chain uses TRBV7-5 and TRBJ1-5. TRBV7-5 is a known pseudogene. The length of the CDR3 is 16 residues. The CDR3 DNA follows: TGTGTCAGAAGCTTCGAAGTCCACGAGAGCAATCAGCCCCAGCATTTT. This codes for CVRSFEVHESNQPQHF.

The chain has TRBV12-3 or TRBV12-4 and TRBJ2-1; D possibly corresponds to TRBD2 (5 bases). CDR3 size: 13 residues. The ends were cut back, 2 bases at V and 4 bases at J, with 6 bases in the middle. The CDR3 loop is CASSLTGYNEQFF. CDR3 coding DNA: TGTGCCAGCAGTTTAACGGGGTACAATGAGCAGTTCTTC.

The rearrangement uses TRBV4-3 and TRBJ2-7; 9 bases fit TRBD2. CDR1 is LGHNA and CDR2 is YSLEER in the germline V gene. The CDR3 runs to 15 residues. The ends lost 1 base at V and 2 bases at J; junction bases unmatched: 3. This CDR3 is CASSQGSGGPYEQYF. The CDR3 DNA follows: TGCGCCAGCAGCCAAGGCAGCGGGGGGCCCTACGAGCAGTACTTC.

This clone was seen once. The chain joins TRBV9 to TRBJ1-2, with D possibly TRBD1 on 6 matching bases. The CDR3 extends over 15 amino acids. Germline V CDR1 and CDR2: SGDLS, YYNGEE. V dropped 0 bases and J dropped 8 bases, with 17 bases sitting between them. As DNA, the CDR3 is TGTGCCAGCAGCGTAGAAGGCGACAGGAGGTACGGCTACACCTTC. It yields the protein CASSVEGDRRYGYTF.